The source of this T cell receptor (beta chain) is a study of blood T cell repertoires in COVID-19. Study in general: The United States, Italy and Spain supplied acute and convalescent COVID-19 samples. The analysed material was cDNA or gDNA that came from T cells, B-cell-depleted T cells, or PBMCs.

The table lists this clone with a few counts. In the original workflow: Estimation of nucleated cell counts relied on the amplification of reference gene primers. This table comes from immunoSEQ multiplex PCR, and its TCRdb copy is limited to in-frame clones, with some not included. Clonal size and the V and J genes are those of that table, whereas D and trimming came from the DNA. The profile covers about 250,000 clones, with about four fifths appearing a single time and 7.5% to 10% taken by the ten largest. This clonotype originated in a man aged 80 or over with acute or convalescent COVID-19. The sequenced sample was peripheral blood.

CDR3 in amino acids: CASSLHRNMNTEAFF. As DNA, the CDR3 is TGTGCCAGCAGCTTGCACAGGAACATGAACACTGAAGCTTTCTTT. The chain couples TRBV11-1 to TRBJ1-1; possibly TRBD1 for D (5 bases). Between the trimmed V and J ends, which lost 3 bases and 0 bases, there was a span of 11 bases. Germline-derived CDR1 and CDR2 are SGHAT and FQDESV (reference sequence). The CDR3 has 15 amino acids.